This T cell receptor beta chain was sequenced in a study of T-cell reconstitution after alpha-beta-depleted transplantation in children. This clonotype has just a few counts. During its preparation, the TCRbeta library received unique molecular identifiers. TCRdb fed the PCR reads into MiXCR, producing one record per CDR3 protein. The sample yields hundreds of thousands of distinct CDR3 sequences, over 10% seen once. CDR1 and CDR2 from the germline V gene are SGHNT and YENEEA. V shed 3 bases and J shed 1 base, with 11 bases lying between them. The CDR3 has 15 residues. The source was PBMCs, mostly from graft donor cells, collected 360 days after TCRalphabeta/CD19-depleted stem cell transplant. The receptor was derived from a male patient under 18 who had a stem cell transplant for acute myeloid leukemia, so the T cells may come from the graft donor. The genes are TRBV11-3 and TRBJ2-3; no definite D call. This CDR3 is CASSFKPHCTDTQYF. The DNA of the CDR3 is TGTGCCAGCAGCTTCAAACCCCACTGCACAGATACGCAGTATTTT.